This TCR beta chain originates from a study of radiation and T cells in renal cell carcinoma (dated by TCRdb to about 2020). Regarding the research as a whole: In total, 50 to 60 samples, comprising around 26 tumors and some 27 peripheral blood samples, were subjected to TCR beta sequencing. The last blood draw happened 4 weeks after radiation, timed to coincide with nephrectomy. Across all 53 samples, under 5,000,000 unique CDR3 nucleotide sequences encoding around 2,500,000 unique CDR3 amino acid sequences were identified. What the research found in general, with its limitations: Changes in the blood repertoire were not tracked past 4 weeks after treatment. An increase in top tumor clonotypes in blood was observed from baseline to 2 weeks post-radiation, followed by contraction by 4 weeks, which was taken to suggest transient expansion of tumor-resident clones. Effects of radiation dose or scheduling on the TCR repertoire could not be addressed with the single-armed trial design. No pretreatment tumor biopsies were available, so the baseline intratumoral presence of clonotypes could not be determined.

From the cysteine up to the phenylalanine, the CDR3 has a length of 12 residues. The sequence is cut down to CDR3 DNA, 36 bases in frame from base 1. Per the germline V gene, SGHVS is the CDR1 and FQNEAQ is the CDR2. V is shortened by 1 base, J by 5 bases, and the region joining them spans 5 bases. TCR beta libraries were generated from genomic DNA with the immunoSEQ kit, following the manufacturer's recommendations. For library preparation, a first multiplex PCR was performed with proprietary primers, followed by a second PCR in which unique barcodes were added, and bead cleanups were performed after each round. A kit-provided positive control reaction and a negative control reaction were included in every sample batch. The final libraries underwent checking on an Agilent 4200 TapeStation D1000 ScreenTape, volumetric pooling, and quantification by qPCR. Sequencing was performed on an Illumina NextSeq500 using a MidOutput 150-cycle cartridge, with 156 Read1 cycles, 15 Index1 cycles, and the kit custom primers. The pooled library was loaded at 1.0 pM, with a roughly 18% PhiX control spiked in. Per the source publication's procedure: The vendor-processed data were analyzed in R, and a clonotype was defined as all T cells that share the same CDR3 nucleotide sequence. For clone abundance analyses, frequencies were normalized to the 10,000 most abundant clones per sample. Before analysis, public T cell clones were removed, and these numbered fewer than six per sample on average. Tumor-enriched and baseline blood-enriched clonotypes were defined by at least a 32-fold difference in abundance between compartments. Clonotypes expanded or contracted between blood time points were identified with a beta-binomial differential abundance model. Tumor-blood repertoire similarity was measured with the Baroni-Urbani and Buser coefficient, and group comparisons used two-tailed Wilcoxon tests in R. This immuneACCESS table, as held by TCRdb, lists in-frame sequences with V and J called but not all clones. Of the missing ones, under half trace to an unresolved V gene in checked studies; the others have no known cause. Clonal size and the V and J genes are those of that table, whereas D and trimming came from the DNA. The sample table shows roughly 92,000 clones, and 65% to 90% are seen once. The ten largest clones capture 6% to 9% of the sample.

Reading the label with the study, this specimen's time point is: blood 4 weeks post-SBRT, at nephrectomy. The sample's treatment or condition, from its label and the paper: 15 Gy SBRT to primary tumor, nephrectomy 4 weeks later. The samples were drawn from a clinical trial, where primary renal cell carcinomas were treated with 15 Gy of stereotactic body radiation therapy and then removed by nephrectomy 4 weeks afterward. To follow tumor-enriched clonotypes, peripheral blood was collected serially from radiation-treated patients at baseline and again at 2 weeks and 4 weeks after SBRT. Renal cell carcinoma with clear cell pathology was present in all patients. The QIAamp DNA Blood Mini Kit (Qiagen) was used to prepare genomic DNA for TCR sequencing. The analyses included just those samples that passed every quality control check. There are a few counts of this clone. It lacks a known antigen. No base qualities exist here, and no much larger clone lies one base off it.

This chain is built from TRBV7-8 and TRBJ2-5; there is no confident call for the D gene. The sample was blood, taken from a patient whose treatment included radiotherapy and nephrectomy. The source of this sequence is a man in his sixties with renal cell carcinoma. CDR3 sequence: CASSLVGETQYF. The sequenced DNA: TGTGCCAGCAGCTTAGTTGGGGAGACCCAGTACTTC.